The 3 T cell receptor beta chains given below trace back to one sample, sequenced in a study of cytomegalovirus exposure and HLA in healthy donors. Primers included in the PCR were 60 Vbeta and 13 Jbeta primers. Using immunoSEQ multiplex PCR, the repertoire was profiled, and TCRdb retains in-frame clones only, with some absent. The data show roughly 66,000 clones, with roughly 72% seen just once and about 5.7% held by the top ten. Sequencing was performed on PBMCs. Receptors originate from a man aged 50 or older in good health and CMV-seronegative.

This clone showed up just a few times. V gene TRBV5-1 combines with J gene TRBJ2-2; 14 bases match TRBD2. J was trimmed by 3 bases and V by 4 bases; bases with no gene match: 8. Germline V gene sequence: CDR1 SGHRS, CDR2 YFSETQ. There are 18 residues in the CDR3. This chain's CDR3 is CASSVPGTSGGYTGELFF. The CDR3, as DNA: TGCGCCAGCAGCGTTCCCGGGACTAGCGGGGGTTACACCGGGGAGCTGTTTTTT. Full variable domain (outside the CDR3, taken from reference TRBV5-1 and TRBJ2-2): KAGVTQTPRYLIKTRGQQVTLSCSPISGHRSVSWYQQTPGQGLQFLFEYFSETQRNKGNFPGRFSGRQFSNSRSEMNVSTLELGDSALYLCASSVPGTSGGYTGELFFGEGSRLTVL.

The V call is TRBV7-9, the J call TRBJ1-3; D call uncertain. The CDR3 runs to 17 residues. V lost 1 base and J 4 bases, leaving 17 bases between the germline ends. CDR1 and CDR2 from the germline V gene are SEHNR and FQNEAQ (reference sequence). For the CDR3, the DNA is TGTGCCAGCAGCTTAGTTAGAGGCGGTATGGAAGGAAACACCATATATTTT. The encoded protein is CASSLVRGGMEGNTIYF.

This chain joins TRBV27 and TRBJ1-1; the D is unclear. The CDR3 consists of 13 residues. Trimming cost V 3 bases and J 6 bases, with 11 bases left between them. Germline V gene sequence: CDR1 MNHEY, CDR2 SMNVEV (reference sequence). The CDR3 sequence: CASSFSWGAEAFF. Written as DNA, the CDR3 is TGTGCCAGCAGTTTCAGTTGGGGAGCTGAAGCTTTCTTT.